This TCR beta chain came from a study of T cells in Graves' hyperthyroidism and ophthalmopathy. This clonotype appeared many times. TCR beta CDR3 regions were amplified from RNA. HTBI primers were used for first-round RT-PCR of the TCR CDR3. TCRdb re-called the multiplex PCR reads with MiXCR, one entry per CDR3 protein. The table has 85,000 to 110,000 distinct CDR3 sequences, about half seen once; the top ten hold roughly 24%. V was clipped by 0 bases and J by 8 bases, with 14 bases between them. The length of the CDR3 is 14 residues. CDR1 and CDR2 (germline): SGDLS, YYNGEE. This sequence was found in a man between 35 and 55 years old with Graves' hyperthyroidism. Source material: blood. The chain links TRBV9 to TRBJ1-2; D is unresolved. CDR3 DNA sequence: TGTGCCAGCAGCGTAGCTGCAAGGGCGGGGGGCTACACCTTC. As protein: CASSVAARAGGYTF.